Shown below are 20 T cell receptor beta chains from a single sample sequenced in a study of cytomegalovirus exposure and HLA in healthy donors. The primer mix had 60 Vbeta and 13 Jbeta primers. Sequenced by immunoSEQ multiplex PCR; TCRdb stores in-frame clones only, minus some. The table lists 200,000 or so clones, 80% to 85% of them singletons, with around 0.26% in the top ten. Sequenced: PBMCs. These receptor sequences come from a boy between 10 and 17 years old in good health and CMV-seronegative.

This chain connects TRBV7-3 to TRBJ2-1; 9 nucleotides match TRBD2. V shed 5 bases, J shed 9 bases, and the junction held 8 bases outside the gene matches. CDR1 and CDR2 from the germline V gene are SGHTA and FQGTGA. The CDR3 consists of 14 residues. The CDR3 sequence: CASSRSGRSGEQFF. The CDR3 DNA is TGTGCCAGCAGCCGTAGCGGGAGAAGTGGTGAGCAGTTCTTC.

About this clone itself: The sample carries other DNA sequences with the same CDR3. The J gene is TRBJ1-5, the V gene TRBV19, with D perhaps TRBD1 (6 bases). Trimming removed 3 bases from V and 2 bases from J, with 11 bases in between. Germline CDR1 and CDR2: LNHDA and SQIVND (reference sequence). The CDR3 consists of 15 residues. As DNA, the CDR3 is TGTGCCAGTAGTATCGGGGGGGGCGGCAATCAGCCCCAGCATTTT. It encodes CASSIGGGGNQPQHF.

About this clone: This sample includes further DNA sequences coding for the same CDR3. DNA for the CDR3: TGTGCCAGCAGCTCCCCGGGCGGGCGCGGCTACACCTTC. As protein: CASSSPGGRGYTF. The chain uses TRBV7-2 and TRBJ1-2; D not resolved. CDR1 and CDR2 (germline): SGHTA, FQGNSA. The CDR3 consists of 13 residues. V was trimmed by 4 bases and J by 8 bases, leaving 14 bases between them.

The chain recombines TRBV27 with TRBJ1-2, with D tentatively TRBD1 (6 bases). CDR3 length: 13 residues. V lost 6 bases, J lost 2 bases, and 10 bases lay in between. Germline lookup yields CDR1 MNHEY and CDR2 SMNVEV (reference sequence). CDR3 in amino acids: CASRAQGNYGYTF. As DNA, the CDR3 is TGTGCCAGCAGAGCCCAGGGGAACTATGGCTACACCTTC.

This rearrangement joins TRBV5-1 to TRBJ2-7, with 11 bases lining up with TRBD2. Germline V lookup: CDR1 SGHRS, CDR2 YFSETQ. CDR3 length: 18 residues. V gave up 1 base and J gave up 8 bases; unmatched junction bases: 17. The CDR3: CASSLSITSGSNSGQQYF. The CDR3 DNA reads TGCGCCAGCAGCTTGTCTATAACTAGCGGGAGTAATTCAGGCCAGCAGTACTTC.

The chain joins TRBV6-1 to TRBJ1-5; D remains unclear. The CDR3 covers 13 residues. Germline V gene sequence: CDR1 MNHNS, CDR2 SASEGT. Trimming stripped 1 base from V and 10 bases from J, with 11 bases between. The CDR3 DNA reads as TGTGCCAGCAGTGAAGTAAGGTGGGCCCCCCAGCATTTT. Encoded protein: CASSEVRWAPQHF.

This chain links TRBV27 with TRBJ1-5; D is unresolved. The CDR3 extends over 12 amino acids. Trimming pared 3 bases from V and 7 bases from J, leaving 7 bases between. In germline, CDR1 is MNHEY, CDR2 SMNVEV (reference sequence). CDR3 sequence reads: CASSLSYQPQHF. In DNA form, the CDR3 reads TGTGCCAGCAGTTTGTCCTACCAGCCCCAGCATTTT.

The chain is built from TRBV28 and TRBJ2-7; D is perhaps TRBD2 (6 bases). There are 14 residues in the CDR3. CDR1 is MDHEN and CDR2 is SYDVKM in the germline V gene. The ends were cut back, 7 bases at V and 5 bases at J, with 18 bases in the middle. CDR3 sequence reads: CASTLRGRTNEQYF. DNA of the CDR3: TGTGCCAGCACTCTCCGAGGGCGGACTAACGAGCAGTACTTC.

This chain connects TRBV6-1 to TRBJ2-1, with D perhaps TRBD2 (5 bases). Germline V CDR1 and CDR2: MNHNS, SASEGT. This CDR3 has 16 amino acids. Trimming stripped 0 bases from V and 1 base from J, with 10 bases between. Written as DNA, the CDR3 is TGTGCCAGCAGTGAAGCGGCGGGTGGGTCCTACAATGAGCAGTTCTTC. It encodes CASSEAAGGSYNEQFF.

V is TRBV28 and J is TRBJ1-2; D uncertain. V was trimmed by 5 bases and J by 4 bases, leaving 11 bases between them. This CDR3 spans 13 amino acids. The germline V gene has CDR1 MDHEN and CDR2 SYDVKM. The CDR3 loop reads CASSASGLYGYTF. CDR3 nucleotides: TGTGCCAGCAGTGCCTCCGGACTCTATGGCTACACCTTC.

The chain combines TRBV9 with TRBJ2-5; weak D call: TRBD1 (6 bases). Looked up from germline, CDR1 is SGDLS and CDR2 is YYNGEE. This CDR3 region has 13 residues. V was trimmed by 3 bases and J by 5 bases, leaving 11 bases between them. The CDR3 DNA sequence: TGTGCCAGCAGCGCAACAGGGACGGAGACCCAGTACTTC. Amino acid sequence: CASSATGTETQYF.

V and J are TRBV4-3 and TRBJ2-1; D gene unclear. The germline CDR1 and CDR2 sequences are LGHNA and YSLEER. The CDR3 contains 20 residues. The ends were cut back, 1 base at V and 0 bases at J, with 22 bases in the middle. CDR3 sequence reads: CASSQAGASHPSSSYNEQFF. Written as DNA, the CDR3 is TGCGCCAGCAGCCAAGCCGGAGCCTCCCACCCTTCAAGCTCCTACAATGAGCAGTTCTTC.

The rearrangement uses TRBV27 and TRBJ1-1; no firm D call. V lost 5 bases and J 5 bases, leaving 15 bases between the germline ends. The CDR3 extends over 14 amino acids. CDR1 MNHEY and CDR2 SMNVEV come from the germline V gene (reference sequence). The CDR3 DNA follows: TGTGCCAGCAGTCCGGGAGGTGGGTGGACTGAAGCTTTCTTT. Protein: CASSPGGGWTEAFF.

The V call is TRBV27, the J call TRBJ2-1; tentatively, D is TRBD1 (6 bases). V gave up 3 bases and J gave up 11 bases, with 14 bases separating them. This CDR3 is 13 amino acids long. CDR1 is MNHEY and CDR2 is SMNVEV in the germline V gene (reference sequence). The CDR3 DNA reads TGTGCCAGCAGTTTTCCTCGGACAGAAAAGCAGTTCTTC. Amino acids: CASSFPRTEKQFF.

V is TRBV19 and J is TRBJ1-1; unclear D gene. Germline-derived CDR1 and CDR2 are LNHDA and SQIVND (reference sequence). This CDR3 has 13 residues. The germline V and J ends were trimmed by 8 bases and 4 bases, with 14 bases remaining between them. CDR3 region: CASHTGWSTEAFF. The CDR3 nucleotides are TGTGCCAGTCACACCGGGTGGAGCACTGAAGCTTTCTTT.

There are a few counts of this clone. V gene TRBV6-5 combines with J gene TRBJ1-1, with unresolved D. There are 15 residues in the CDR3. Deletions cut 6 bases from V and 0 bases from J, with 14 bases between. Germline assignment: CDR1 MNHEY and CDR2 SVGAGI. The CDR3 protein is CASRGREHMNTEAFF. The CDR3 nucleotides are TGTGCCAGCAGGGGGAGGGAACACATGAACACTGAAGCTTTCTTT.

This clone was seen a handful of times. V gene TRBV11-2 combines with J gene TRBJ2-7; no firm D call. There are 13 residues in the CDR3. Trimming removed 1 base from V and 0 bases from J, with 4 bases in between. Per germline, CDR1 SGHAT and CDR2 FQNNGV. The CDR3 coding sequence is TGTGCCAGCAGCTTAGTTCTCTCCTACGAGCAGTACTTC. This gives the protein CASSLVLSYEQYF.

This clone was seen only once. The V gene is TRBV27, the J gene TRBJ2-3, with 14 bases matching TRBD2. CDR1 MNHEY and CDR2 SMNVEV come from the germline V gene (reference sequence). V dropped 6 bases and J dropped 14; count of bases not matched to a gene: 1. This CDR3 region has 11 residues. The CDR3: CASRGLAGVYF. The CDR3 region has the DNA TGTGCCAGCAGGGGACTAGCGGGGGTGTATTTT.

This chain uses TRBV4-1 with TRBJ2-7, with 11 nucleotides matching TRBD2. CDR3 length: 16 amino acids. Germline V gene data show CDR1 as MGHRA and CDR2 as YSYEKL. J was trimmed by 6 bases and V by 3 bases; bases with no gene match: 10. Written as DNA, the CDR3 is TGCGCCAGCAGCCAGCCACTAGCGGGAGCTCCGGGCGAGCAGTACTTC. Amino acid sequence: CASSQPLAGAPGEQYF.

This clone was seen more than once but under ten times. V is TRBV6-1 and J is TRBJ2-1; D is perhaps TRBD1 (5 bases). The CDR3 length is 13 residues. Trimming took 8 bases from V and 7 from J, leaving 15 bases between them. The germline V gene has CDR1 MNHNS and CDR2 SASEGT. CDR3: CASSGYIGNEQFF. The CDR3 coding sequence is TGTGCCAGCTCAGGGTATATTGGGAATGAGCAGTTCTTC.